Listed below are T cell receptor beta chains from one sample, sequenced in a study of T-cell reconstitution after alpha-beta-depleted transplantation in children. TCRdb re-called the PCR reads through MiXCR, storing one row per CDR3 protein. Of 70,000 to 95,000 distinct CDR3 sequences listed, around 15% were seen once; the top ten hold around 20%. Sequencing used PBMCs, mostly from graft donor cells, obtained 180 days after TCRalphabeta/CD19-depleted stem cell transplant. Every receptor here comes from a male patient under 10 years old who had a stem cell transplant for acute lymphoblastic leukemia, so the T cells may come from the graft donor. Each CDR3 is given with its conserved first and last residue. The D gene is left open where the match is weak. The listing skips clone size in some rows; elsewhere it reads once, few, many or a size class.

length: 16; V: TRBV10-2; J: TRBJ2-6; D: TRBD1; size: few; CDR3: CASRDTGGTGANVLTF; DNA: TGCGCCAGCAGAGATACAGGGGGCACTGGGGCCAACGTCCTGACTTTC
length: 15; V: TRBV25-1; J: TRBJ1-2; D: TRBD1; size: many; CDR3: CASSEPRDRGYGYTF; DNA: TGTGCCAGCAGTGAACCCCGGGACAGGGGCTATGGCTACACCTTC
length: 16; V: TRBV12-3/TRBV12-4; J: TRBJ2-5; D: .; size: few; CDR3: CASSPWAGAFQETQYF; DNA: TGTGCCAGCAGTCCTTGGGCGGGGGCGTTCCAAGAGACCCAGTACTTC
length: 12; V: TRBV10-2; J: TRBJ1-1; D: .; size: many; CDR3: CASIAGNTEAFF; DNA: TGCGCCAGCATCGCGGGGAACACTGAAGCTTTCTTT
length: 15; V: TRBV2; J: TRBJ2-2; D: TRBD2; size: .; CDR3: CASSEVGLAPGELFF; DNA: TGTGCCAGCAGTGAAGTCGGACTAGCCCCCGGGGAGCTGTTTTTT
length: 15; V: TRBV20-1; J: TRBJ1-4; D: .; size: once; CDR3: CSARPWTPSGEKLFF; DNA: TGCAGTGCCCGTCCCTGGACTCCTTCTGGTGAAAAACTGTTTTTT
length: 12; V: TRBV7-2; J: TRBJ2-7; D: .; size: .; CDR3: CASSIPSLQQYF; DNA: TGTGCCAGCAGCATTCCTAGCCTGCAGCAGTACTTC
length: 13; V: TRBV5-1; J: TRBJ2-7; D: .; size: .; CDR3: CASSFTSLYEQYF; DNA: TGCGCCAGCAGCTTTACAAGTCTCTACGAGCAGTACTTC
length: 20; V: TRBV7-6; J: TRBJ2-1; D: .; size: .; CDR3: CASSLAMGGLGPKTYNEQFF; DNA: TGTGCCAGCAGCTTAGCAATGGGAGGATTGGGGCCCAAAACCTACAATGAGCAGTTCTTC
length: 17; V: TRBV11-2; J: TRBJ1-6; D: .; size: .; CDR3: CASSPPGARPYNSPLHF; DNA: TGTGCCAGCAGCCCCCCAGGGGCTAGGCCTTATAATTCACCCCTCCACTTT
length: 15; V: TRBV6-1; J: TRBJ1-5; D: .; size: few; CDR3: CASRPREYSNQPQHF; DNA: TGTGCCAGCAGACCCAGGGAGTATAGCAATCAGCCCCAGCATTTT
length: 14; V: TRBV12-3/TRBV12-4; J: TRBJ2-7; D: .; size: few; CDR3: CASSPRTLTYEQYF; DNA: TGTGCCAGCAGCCCACGCACCCTGACCTACGAGCAGTACTTC
length: 17; V: TRBV4-3; J: TRBJ2-2; D: .; size: few; CDR3: CASSQEWGPSNTGELFF; DNA: TGCGCCAGCAGCCAAGAATGGGGTCCCTCGAACACCGGGGAGCTGTTTTTT